The source of this TCR beta chain is a study of blood T cell repertoires in COVID-19. At the level of the study: The United States, Italy and Spain provided the acute and convalescent COVID-19 samples.

This clone was recorded a few times. Sequencing used immunoSEQ multiplex PCR; TCRdb keeps in-frame clones, though not all of them. The table records about 120,000 clones, around 80% of them present only once. Germline lookup yields CDR1 SGHNT and CDR2 YYREEE (reference sequence). J was trimmed by 5 bases and V by 5 bases; bases with no gene match: 4. CDR3 length: 13 residues. This chain joins TRBV5-4 and TRBJ1-5; 7 bases are shared with TRBD1. The clonotype was recovered from a woman of 80 years or more with acute or convalescent COVID-19. The sequenced sample was peripheral blood. The CDR3 nucleotides read TGTGCCAGCAGTTACGACAGGGATCAGCCCCAGCATTTT. Protein: CASSYDRDQPQHF.